Following are 23 T cell receptor beta chains from one sample sequenced in a study of OX40 agonist ivuxolimab in advanced cancers. Some clones are missing from TCRdb's copy, which holds only in-frame ones; the method was immunoSEQ multiplex PCR. The sample has about 67,000 clones, 85% seen once. The sequences come from CD4+ or CD8+ T cells sorted from blood, collected in a trial of the OX40 agonist ivuxolimab. These receptors came from an adult with an advanced solid tumor such as melanoma, head and neck, liver or kidney cancer.

In nucleotides, the CDR3 is TGTGCCAGCAGCCTACTAGCGGGAGGGCTCACCGGGGAGCTGTTTTTT. Translated: CASSLLAGGLTGELFF. The chain recombines TRBV11-3 with TRBJ2-2, with TRBD2 matching over 13 bases. The CDR3 loop spans 16 amino acids. Germline assignment: CDR1 SGHNT and CDR2 YENEEA. V gave up 5 bases and J gave up 4 bases; unmatched junction bases: 4.

The chain is built from TRBV7-9 and TRBJ2-1, with D possibly being TRBD2 (5 bases). Germline CDR1 is SEHNR and CDR2 is FQNEAQ (reference sequence). V was trimmed by 5 bases and J by 6 bases, leaving 11 bases between them. The CDR3 is 13 amino acids. CDR3 amino acids: CASSAGGGNEQFF. CDR3 nucleotide sequence: TGTGCCAGCAGCGCCGGAGGAGGCAATGAGCAGTTCTTC.

The J gene is TRBJ2-2, the V gene TRBV2; D unclear. Looked up from germline, CDR1 is SNHLY and CDR2 is FYNNEI. The CDR3 has 13 amino acids. V lost 6 bases and J lost 0, with 5 bases in between. The CDR3 spells CASRDTNTGELFF. The DNA for the CDR3 is TGTGCCAGCAGGGATACGAACACCGGGGAGCTGTTTTTT.

V is TRBV5-6 and J is TRBJ1-4; D might be TRBD1 (5 bases). CDR3 length: 16 amino acids. CDR1 and CDR2 (germline): SGHDT, YYEEEE. Trimming cost V 1 base and J 5 bases, with 15 bases left between them. CDR3 sequence: CASSLNRGGENEKLFF. The CDR3 nucleotides are TGTGCCAGCAGCTTGAATCGCGGGGGAGAGAATGAAAAACTGTTTTTT.

This clone was found a few times. The V call is TRBV4-1, the J call TRBJ2-6, with a possible D match to TRBD1 (5 bases). Looked up from germline, CDR1 is MGHRA and CDR2 is YSYEKL. V was pared by 4 bases and J by 2 bases, with 12 bases between. The CDR3 is 16 amino acids. This CDR3 is CASSPRTLAGANVLTF. The CDR3 DNA reads as TGCGCCAGCAGCCCCAGGACACTTGCTGGGGCCAACGTCCTGACTTTC.

This clone appeared a single time. The rearrangement joins TRBV6-6 to TRBJ1-1; D is perhaps TRBD1 (5 bases). Trimming shortened V by 7 bases and J by 1 base, and 16 bases separated the two germline ends. This CDR3 spans 15 amino acids. Germline lookup yields CDR1 MNHNY and CDR2 SVGAGI (reference sequence). CDR3 coding DNA: TGTGCCAGCACCCTTTCAACAGGACCGAACACTGAAGCTTTCTTT. Amino acid sequence: CASTLSTGPNTEAFF.

This clone came up a few times. The chain carries TRBV5-6 and TRBJ2-1; 8 bases fit TRBD1. Germline V gives CDR1 SGHDT, CDR2 YYEEEE. This CDR3 is 17 amino acids long. Trimming at V came to 2 bases and at J to 7 bases, leaving 14 bases not matched to a gene. The chain's CDR3 is CASSLLLGQGGGNEQFF. The CDR3, as DNA: TGTGCCAGCAGCTTACTTTTAGGACAGGGAGGAGGTAATGAGCAGTTCTTC.

The chain recombines TRBV29-1 with TRBJ2-7; 13 bases line up with TRBD2. From germline, CDR1 is SQVTM and CDR2 ANQGSEA. This CDR3 is built from 14 residues. Trimming at V came to 5 bases and at J to 2 bases, leaving 3 bases not matched to a gene. As DNA, the CDR3 is TGCAGCGTTTACACTAGCGGGAGGGCCTACGAGCAGTACTTC. It is translated as CSVYTSGRAYEQYF.

V usage is TRBV2 and J usage is TRBJ1-6; D not resolved. CDR1 and CDR2 (germline): SNHLY, FYNNEI. The CDR3 is 13 residues long. Trimming left V 9 bases short and J 9 bases short, with 15 bases between. This chain's CDR3 is CASDAERGSPLHF. CDR3 DNA: TGTGCCAGTGACGCGGAGCGCGGTTCACCCCTCCACTTT. Filled out from reference TRBV2 and TRBJ1-6, the complete variable domain reads EPEVTQTPSHQVTQMGQEVILRCVPISNHLYFYWYRQILGQKVEFLVSFYNNEISEKSEIFDDQFSVERPDGSNFTLKIRSTKLEDSAMYFCASDAERGSPLHFGNGTRLTVT.

This clone was seen just once. The rearrangement links TRBV18 to TRBJ1-1; D is undetermined. The CDR3 spans 13 residues. V was trimmed by 4 bases and J by 3 bases, leaving 9 bases between them. CDR1 KGHSH and CDR2 LQKENI come from the germline V gene. In DNA form, the CDR3 reads TGTGCCAGCTCACTTACCGGCGACACTGAAGCTTTCTTT. This gives the protein CASSLTGDTEAFF. Filled out from reference TRBV18 and TRBJ1-1, the complete variable domain reads NAGVMQNPRHLVRRRGQEARLRCSPMKGHSHVYWYRQLPEEGLKFMVYLQKENIIDESGMPKERFSAEFPKEGPSILRIQQVVRGDSAAYFCASSLTGDTEAFFGQGTRLTVV.

A few counts support this clone. Different DNA sequences within this sample yield the same CDR3. This rearrangement joins TRBV5-1 to TRBJ1-1; D is ambiguous. The CDR3 sequence is 13 residues long. V was clipped by 0 bases and J by 1 base, with 4 bases between them. Germline-derived CDR1 and CDR2 are SGHRS and YFSETQ. This chain's CDR3 is CASSLGENTEAFF. CDR3 in DNA: TGCGCCAGCAGCTTGGGGGAGAACACTGAAGCTTTCTTT.

This sequence joins TRBV6-5 and TRBJ1-4, with D perhaps matching TRBD1 (5 bases). CDR3 length equals 15 residues. Between the trimmed V and J ends, which lost 6 bases and 8 bases, there was a span of 19 bases. CDR1 MNHEY and CDR2 SVGAGI come from the germline V gene. The CDR3 DNA reads as TGTGCCAGCAGCCTAAGCGGGACGTCTGGGGAAAAACTGTTTTTT. This codes for CASSLSGTSGEKLFF.

The V and J genes are TRBV18 and TRBJ2-2, with no clear D. The V end lost 1 base, the J end lost 6 bases, and 12 bases lay between the germline ends. The CDR3 consists of 15 residues. Germline assignment: CDR1 KGHSH and CDR2 LQKENI. The CDR3 DNA is TGTGCCAGCTCACCACTCCGCAGAGAGGCCGGGGAGCTGTTTTTT. Its translation: CASSPLRREAGELFF.

This chain connects TRBV18 to TRBJ2-3, with D unclear. The CDR3 runs to 12 residues. V dropped 0 bases and J dropped 4 bases, with 2 bases sitting between them. Germline CDR1 is KGHSH and CDR2 is LQKENI. CDR3 sequence: CASSPPADTQYF. The CDR3 coding sequence is TGTGCCAGCTCACCACCCGCAGATACGCAGTATTTT.

The chain combines TRBV18 with TRBJ1-2; TRBD1 matches 7 bases. The V gene's germline CDR1 is KGHSH and CDR2 LQKENI. V gave up 5 bases and J gave up 3 bases; unmatched junction bases: 3. There are 13 residues in the CDR3. CDR3 amino acids: CASSEGADYGYTF. CDR3 DNA: TGTGCCAGCTCAGAGGGGGCGGACTATGGCTACACCTTC.

J is TRBJ1-6 and V is TRBV6-5; D gene uncertain. Germline V gives CDR1 MNHEY, CDR2 SVGAGI. Trimming removed 0 bases at V and 8 bases at J, with 11 bases between. This CDR3 contains 15 residues. The CDR3 DNA follows: TGTGCCAGCAGTTACTCGTCGAAGGGCGATTCACCCCTCCACTTT. The encoded protein is CASSYSSKGDSPLHF.

The chain has TRBV10-3 and TRBJ2-1; TRBD2 matches 12 bases. This CDR3 comprises 18 residues. Germline V gives CDR1 ENHRY, CDR2 SYGVKD. The junction had 7 bases not matched to a gene; V was cut back by 4 bases and J by 0 bases. CDR3 nucleotide sequence: TGTGCCATCAGTGCTGCTAGCGGGAGGGACGACTCCTACAATGAGCAGTTCTTC. It specifies CAISAASGRDDSYNEQFF.

The V call is TRBV5-8, the J call TRBJ1-1; D gene unclear. Germline V gene data show CDR1 as SGHTS and CDR2 as YDEGEE. The V gene lost 4 bases and the J gene lost 5 bases, with 21 bases spanning the gap. CDR3 length: 16 residues. The DNA of the CDR3 is TGTGCCAGCAGCCAAGATCGGGCTTTCCGGACTACTGAAGCTTTCTTT. This sequence encodes CASSQDRAFRTTEAFF. Variable domain in full (rest from reference TRBV5-8 and TRBJ1-1): EAGVTQSPTHLIKTRGQQATLRCSPISGHTSVYWYQQALGLGLQFLLWYDEGEERNRGNFPPRFSGRQFPNYSSELNVNALELEDSALYLCASSQDRAFRTTEAFFGQGTRLTVV.

This chain joins TRBV30 and TRBJ2-5; D may correspond to TRBD1 or TRBD2 (6 bases each). Trimming cost V 3 bases and J 5 bases, with 19 bases left between them. Germline V gives CDR1 GTSNPN, CDR2 SVGIG (reference sequence). The CDR3 length is 15 residues. CDR3 nucleotide sequence: TGTGCCTGGAGCCTACGTCTAGGGGGGCGTGAGACCCAGTACTTC. Protein sequence: CAWSLRLGGRETQYF. Together with reference TRBV30 and TRBJ2-5, the CDR3 gives the full variable domain: SQTIHQWPATLVQPVGSPLSLECTVEGTSNPNLYWYRQAAGRGLQLLFYSVGIGQISSEVPQNLSASRPQDRQFILSSKKLLLSDSGFYLCAWSLRLGGRETQYFGPGTRLLVL.

Written as DNA, the CDR3 is TGCGCCAGCAGCTTGGCCGGGACCGGAGAGCAGTACTTC. This sequence encodes CASSLAGTGEQYF. The V and J genes are TRBV5-1 and TRBJ2-7; D possibly uses TRBD1 or TRBD2 (5 bases each). The CDR3 spans 13 residues. Trimming stripped 0 bases from V and 7 bases from J, with 11 bases between. Germline-derived CDR1 and CDR2 are SGHRS and YFSETQ.

The V gene is TRBV30, the J gene TRBJ2-7, with a tentative D call TRBD1 (6 bases). Germline CDR1 and CDR2: GTSNPN and SVGIG (reference sequence). V dropped 0 bases and J dropped 2 bases, with 11 bases sitting between them. The CDR3 sequence is 14 residues long. CDR3 DNA: TGTGCCTGGAGTGTTCGTACAGGGCCCTACGAGCAGTACTTC. Encoded protein: CAWSVRTGPYEQYF.

A single count supports this clone. The V and J genes are TRBV6-1 and TRBJ2-2; perhaps TRBD2 as D (5 bases). Germline V gene sequence: CDR1 MNHNS, CDR2 SASEGT. V was clipped by 7 bases and J by 0 bases, with 12 bases between them. The CDR3 is made up of 15 amino acids. The CDR3 nucleotides are TGTGCCAGCAAATTGAGGGCGGCGAACACCGGGGAGCTGTTTTTT. Amino acids: CASKLRAANTGELFF.

CDR3 in DNA: TGTGCCAGCCTGGGAGGGGGAGAGTCAGCAGATACGCAGTATTTT. Its protein product is CASLGGGESADTQYF. The chain has TRBV7-9 and TRBJ2-3; weak D call: TRBD2 (7 bases). V lost 8 bases, J lost 4 bases, and 19 bases lay in between. The germline V gene has CDR1 SEHNR and CDR2 FQNEAQ (reference sequence). CDR3 length: 15 amino acids.